The clone carrying this T cell receptor beta chain was detected many times. Its antigen remains unidentified. Germline CDR1 is DFQATT and CDR2 is SNEGSKA (reference sequence). The CDR3 has 16 amino acids. Trimming cost V 6 bases and J 9 bases; bases outside gene matches: 16. This record belongs to a study of identical twins. Broader study findings: Insertions ran lower in abundant cord blood beta clonotypes, though not in memory repertoires. There was an excess of low generation probability in the out-of-frame alpha sequences that twins shared. A cross-sectional statistical analysis, not follow-up of the same donors, supported the conclusions.

MiXCR, run by TCRdb on the 5' RACE reads, gives a single entry per CDR3 protein. There are around 160,000 distinct CDR3 sequences in the sample; under 4.5% occur only once, and 7.5% to 8.5% lies in the top ten. Every one of the donors was a healthy Caucasian. The sequencing input was memory T cells sorted from blood. The sequence derives from a man aged 18-30 years in good health. The V call is TRBV20-1, the J call TRBJ2-1; 11 positions agree with TRBD2. The CDR3 sequence: CSATTSGSSPRGEQFF. Here the CDR3 DNA reads TGCAGTGCAACAACTAGCGGGAGTTCCCCCCGCGGTGAGCAGTTCTTC.